This entry describes one T cell receptor beta chain. The sample originates from a study of blood T cell repertoires in COVID-19. The germline V gene encodes CDR1 ENHRY and CDR2 SYGVKD. This CDR3 comprises 16 residues. V lost 6 bases, J lost 6 bases, and 8 bases stayed unmatched. Some clones are missing from TCRdb's copy, which holds only in-frame ones; the method was immunoSEQ multiplex PCR. The sample yields 100,000 to 120,000 clones, more than 75% seen once. The specimen sequenced was peripheral blood. This chain connects TRBV10-3 to TRBJ2-5; 15 nucleotides line up with TRBD2. The sequence came from a woman between 50 and 59 years old with acute or convalescent COVID-19. The CDR3 nucleotides read TGTGCCATCAGCCCCGATGGGACTAGCGGGAGGCAGACCCAGTACTTC. Residues: CAISPDGTSGRQTQYF.